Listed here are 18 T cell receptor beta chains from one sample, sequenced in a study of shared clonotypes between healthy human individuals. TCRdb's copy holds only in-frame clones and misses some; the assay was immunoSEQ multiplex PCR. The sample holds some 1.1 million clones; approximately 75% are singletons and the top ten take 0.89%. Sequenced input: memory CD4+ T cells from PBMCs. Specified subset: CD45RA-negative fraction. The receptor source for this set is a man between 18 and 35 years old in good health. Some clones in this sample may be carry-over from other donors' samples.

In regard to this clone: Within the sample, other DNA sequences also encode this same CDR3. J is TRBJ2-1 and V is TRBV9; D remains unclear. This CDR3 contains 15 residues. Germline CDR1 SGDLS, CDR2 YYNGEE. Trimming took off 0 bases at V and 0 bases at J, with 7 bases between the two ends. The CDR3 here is CASSVAQFSYNEQFF. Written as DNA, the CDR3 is TGTGCCAGCAGCGTAGCACAGTTCTCCTACAATGAGCAGTTCTTC.

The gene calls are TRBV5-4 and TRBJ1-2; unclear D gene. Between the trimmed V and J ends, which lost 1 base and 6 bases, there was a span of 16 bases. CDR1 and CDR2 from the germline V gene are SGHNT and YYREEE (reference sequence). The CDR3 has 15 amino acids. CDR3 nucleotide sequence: TGTGCCAGCAGCTTGTCCGGACCTGGGGAGGATGGCTACACCTTC. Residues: CASSLSGPGEDGYTF.

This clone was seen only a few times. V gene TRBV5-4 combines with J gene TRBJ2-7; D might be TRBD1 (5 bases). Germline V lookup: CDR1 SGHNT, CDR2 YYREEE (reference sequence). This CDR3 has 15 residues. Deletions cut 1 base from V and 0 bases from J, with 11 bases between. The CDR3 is CASSLQGTRSYEQYF. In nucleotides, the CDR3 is TGTGCCAGCAGCTTGCAGGGAACCCGCTCCTACGAGCAGTACTTC.

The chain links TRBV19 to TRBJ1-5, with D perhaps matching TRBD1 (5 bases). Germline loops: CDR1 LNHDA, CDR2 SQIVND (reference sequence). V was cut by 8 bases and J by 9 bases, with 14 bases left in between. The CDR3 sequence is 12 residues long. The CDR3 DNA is TGTGCCAGTCGGGACGGACTCCGGCCCCAGCATTTT. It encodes CASRDGLRPQHF. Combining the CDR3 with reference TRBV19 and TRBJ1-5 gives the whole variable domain DGGITQSPKYLFRKEGQNVTLSCEQNLNHDAMYWYRQDPGQGLRLIYYSQIVNDFQKGDIAEGYSVSREKKESFPLTVTSAQKNPTAFYLCASRDGLRPQHFGDGTRLSIL.

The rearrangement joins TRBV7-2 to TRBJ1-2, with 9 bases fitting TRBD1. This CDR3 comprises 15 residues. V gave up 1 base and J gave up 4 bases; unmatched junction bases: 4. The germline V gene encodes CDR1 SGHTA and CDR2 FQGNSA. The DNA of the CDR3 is TGTGCCAGCAGCTTAGGTGGGACAGGGAGCTATGGCTACACCTTC. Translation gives CASSLGGTGSYGYTF. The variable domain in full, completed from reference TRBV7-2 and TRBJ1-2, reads GAGVSQSPSNKVTEKGKDVELRCDPISGHTALYWYRQSLGQGLEFLIYFQGNSAPDKSGLPSDRFSAERTGGSVSTLTIQRTQQEDSAVYLCASSLGGTGSYGYTFGSGTRLTVV.

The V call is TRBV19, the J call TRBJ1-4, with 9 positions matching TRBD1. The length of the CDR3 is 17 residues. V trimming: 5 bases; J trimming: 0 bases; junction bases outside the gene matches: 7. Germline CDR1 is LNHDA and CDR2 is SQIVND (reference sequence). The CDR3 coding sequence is TGTGCCAGTAGTCTGGGACAGGGATTCGCAACTAATGAAAAACTGTTTTTT. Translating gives CASSLGQGFATNEKLFF.

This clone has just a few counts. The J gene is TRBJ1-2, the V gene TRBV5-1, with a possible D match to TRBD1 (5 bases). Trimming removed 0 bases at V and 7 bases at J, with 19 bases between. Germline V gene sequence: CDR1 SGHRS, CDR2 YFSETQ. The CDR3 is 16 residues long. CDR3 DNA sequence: TGCGCCAGCAGCTTGGGACAGCGGACGGGTATTGGTGGCTACACCTTC. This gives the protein CASSLGQRTGIGGYTF.

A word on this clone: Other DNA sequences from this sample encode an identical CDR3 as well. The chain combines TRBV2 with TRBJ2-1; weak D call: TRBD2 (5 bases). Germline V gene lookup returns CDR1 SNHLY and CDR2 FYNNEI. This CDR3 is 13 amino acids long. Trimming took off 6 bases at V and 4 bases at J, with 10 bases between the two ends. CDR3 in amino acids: CASSKDSYNEQFF. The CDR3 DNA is TGTGCCAGCAGCAAGGACTCGTACAATGAGCAGTTCTTC.

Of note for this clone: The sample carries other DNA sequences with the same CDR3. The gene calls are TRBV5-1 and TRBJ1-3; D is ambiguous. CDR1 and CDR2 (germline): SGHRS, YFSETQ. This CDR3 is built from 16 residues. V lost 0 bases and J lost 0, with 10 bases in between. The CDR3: CASSLEGGPSGNTIYF. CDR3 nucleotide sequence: TGCGCCAGCAGCTTGGAGGGAGGCCCCTCTGGAAACACCATATATTTT.

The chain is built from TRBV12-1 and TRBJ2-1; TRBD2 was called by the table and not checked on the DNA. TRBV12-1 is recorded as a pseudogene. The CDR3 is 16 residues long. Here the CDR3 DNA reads TGTGCCAGCAGCACCCGTGGAGCCATATGTGACGATGAGCAGTTCTTC. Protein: CASSTRGAICDDEQFF.

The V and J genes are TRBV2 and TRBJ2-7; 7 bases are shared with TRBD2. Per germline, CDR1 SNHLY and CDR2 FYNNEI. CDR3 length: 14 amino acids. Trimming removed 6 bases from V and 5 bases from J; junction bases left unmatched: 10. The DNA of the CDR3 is TGTGCCAGCAGGCCCATGGGGGGGATAAACGAGCAGTACTTC. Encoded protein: CASRPMGGINEQYF.

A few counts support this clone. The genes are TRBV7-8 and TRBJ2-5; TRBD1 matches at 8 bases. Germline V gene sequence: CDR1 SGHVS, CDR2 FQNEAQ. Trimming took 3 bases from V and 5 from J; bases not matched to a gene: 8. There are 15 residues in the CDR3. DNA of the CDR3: TGTGCCAGCAGCTTGTCCCAGGGGGCGCGGGAGACCCAGTACTTC. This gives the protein CASSLSQGARETQYF.

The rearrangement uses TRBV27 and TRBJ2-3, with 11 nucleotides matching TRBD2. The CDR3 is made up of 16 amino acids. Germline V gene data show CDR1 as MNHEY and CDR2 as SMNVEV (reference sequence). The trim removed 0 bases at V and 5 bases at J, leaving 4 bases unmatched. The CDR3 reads CASSLSLSGRVDTQYF. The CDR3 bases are TGTGCCAGCAGTTTATCGCTTAGCGGGAGGGTAGATACGCAGTATTTT.

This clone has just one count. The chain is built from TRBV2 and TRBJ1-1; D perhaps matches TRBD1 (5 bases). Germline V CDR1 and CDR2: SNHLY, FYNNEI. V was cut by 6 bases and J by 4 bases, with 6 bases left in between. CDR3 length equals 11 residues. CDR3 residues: CASRQGTEAFF. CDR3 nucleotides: TGTGCCAGCAGGCAGGGCACTGAAGCTTTCTTT.

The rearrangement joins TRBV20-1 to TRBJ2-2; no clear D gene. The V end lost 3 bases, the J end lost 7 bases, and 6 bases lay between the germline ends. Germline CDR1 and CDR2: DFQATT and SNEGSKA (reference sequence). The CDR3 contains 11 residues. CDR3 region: CSARKVGELFF. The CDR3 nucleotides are TGCAGTGCTAGGAAAGTCGGGGAGCTGTTTTTT.

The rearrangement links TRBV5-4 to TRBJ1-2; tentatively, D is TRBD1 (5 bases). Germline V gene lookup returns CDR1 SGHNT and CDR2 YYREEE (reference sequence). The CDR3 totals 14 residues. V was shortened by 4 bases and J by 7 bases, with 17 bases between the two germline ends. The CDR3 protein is CASSTGVGERGYTF. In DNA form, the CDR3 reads TGTGCCAGCAGCACGGGGGTCGGGGAGCGTGGCTACACCTTC.

This chain's CDR3 is CSAEGGTQYF. CDR3 coding DNA: TGCAGTGCCGAGGGGGGAACGCAGTATTTT. The V gene is TRBV20-1, the J gene TRBJ2-3; D is possibly TRBD1 or TRBD2 (6 bases each). Germline assignment: CDR1 DFQATT and CDR2 SNEGSKA (reference sequence). This CDR3 region has 10 residues. The V end lost 6 bases, the J end lost 9 bases, and 10 bases lay between the germline ends.

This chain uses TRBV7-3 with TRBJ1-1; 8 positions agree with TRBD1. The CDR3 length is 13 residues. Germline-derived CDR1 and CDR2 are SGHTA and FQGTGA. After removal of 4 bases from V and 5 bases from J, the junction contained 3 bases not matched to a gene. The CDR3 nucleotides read TGTGCCAGCAGCTCCCGACAGGGGACTGAAGCTTTCTTT. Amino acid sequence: CASSSRQGTEAFF.